This T cell receptor (beta chain) emerged from a study of regulatory T cells in long-lasting Graves disease. Documented time point: persistent/refractory GD, antithyroid drugs over 5 years with positive TRAb. With RNA extracted from PBMCs as input, the TCR library was made. This clonotype appeared many times. V was clipped by 8 bases and J by 9 bases; unmatched bases: 12. Per germline, CDR1 MDHEN and CDR2 SYDVKM. There are 14 residues in the CDR3. Arm-PCR of CDR3 regions with iRepertoire HTBI primers generated TCR beta libraries. TCRdb reanalysed the multiplex PCR reads using MiXCR and keeps one entry per CDR3 protein. The sample lists under 450,000 distinct CDR3 sequences; approximately 23% were seen once.

The chain joins TRBV28 to TRBJ2-2; 7 bases are a match to TRBD1. Sample: peripheral blood mononuclear cells (PBMCs), taken when the disease was refractory, from a patient treated with antithyroid drugs. This receptor was obtained from a woman in her 40s with Graves disease. The CDR3, as DNA: TGTGCCAGCCTACCGGGACAGCCTAGTCGGGAGCTGTTTTTT. Its translation: CASLPGQPSRELFF.